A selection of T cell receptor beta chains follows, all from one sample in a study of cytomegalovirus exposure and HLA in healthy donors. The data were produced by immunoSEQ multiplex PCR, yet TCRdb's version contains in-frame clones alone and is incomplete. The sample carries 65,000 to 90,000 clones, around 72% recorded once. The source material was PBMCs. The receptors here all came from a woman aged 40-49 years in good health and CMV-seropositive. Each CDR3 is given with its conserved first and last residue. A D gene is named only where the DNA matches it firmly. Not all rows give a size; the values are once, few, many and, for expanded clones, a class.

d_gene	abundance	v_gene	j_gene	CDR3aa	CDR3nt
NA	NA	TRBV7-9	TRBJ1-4	CASSPPSGEVEKLFF	TGTGCCAGCAGCCCTCCATCGGGGGAAGTCGAAAAACTGTTTTTT
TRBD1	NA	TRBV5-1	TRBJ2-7	CASRGDRGGYEQYF	TGCGCCAGCAGGGGGGACAGGGGGGGATACGAGCAGTACTTC
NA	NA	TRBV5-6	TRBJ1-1	CASSLLGGTEAFF	TGTGCCAGCAGCTTGTTGGGGGGTACTGAAGCTTTCTTT
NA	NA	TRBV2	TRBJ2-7	CASQDYPLSEQYF	TGTGCCAGCCAGGACTACCCCTTATCCGAGCAGTACTTC
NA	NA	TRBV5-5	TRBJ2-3	CASSVSGSPQSTQYF	TGTGCCAGCAGCGTTTCCGGGAGCCCCCAAAGTACGCAGTATTTT
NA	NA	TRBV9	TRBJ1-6	CASSVVGGNSPLHF	TGTGCCAGCAGCGTAGTTGGGGGGAATTCACCCCTCCACTTT
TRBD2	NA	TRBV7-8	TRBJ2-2	CASSFGGLAGGGELFF	TGTGCCAGCAGCTTCGGGGGATTAGCGGGGGGCGGGGAGCTGTTTTTT
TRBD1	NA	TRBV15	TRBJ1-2	CATNKGKLDRPSGYPF	TGTGCCACCAATAAGGGAAAGTTGGACAGGCCCTCTGGCTACCCCTTC
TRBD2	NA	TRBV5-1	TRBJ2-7	CASSLDGSGVYEQYF	TGCGCCAGCAGCTTGGATGGTAGCGGGGTCTACGAGCAGTACTTC
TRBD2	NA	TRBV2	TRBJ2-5	CAGEGSGGTQETQYF	TGTGCCGGGGAGGGTAGCGGGGGGACCCAAGAGACCCAGTACTTC
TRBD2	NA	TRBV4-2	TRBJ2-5	CASSQDLRTSGGNYQETQYF	TGTGCCAGCAGCCAAGATCTTAGGACTAGCGGGGGGAACTACCAAGAGACCCAGTACTTC
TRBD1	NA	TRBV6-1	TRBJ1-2	CASRRTGDVDGYTF	TGTGCCAGCAGGAGGACAGGGGATGTGGATGGCTACACCTTC
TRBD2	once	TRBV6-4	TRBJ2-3	CASSDSAGGGDTQYF	TGTGCCAGCAGTGACTCGGCGGGGGGAGGAGATACGCAGTATTTT
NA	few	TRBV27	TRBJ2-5	CASSLSMQGEETQYF	TGTGCCAGCAGTTTATCGATGCAGGGTGAAGAGACCCAGTACTTC
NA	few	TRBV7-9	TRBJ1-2	CASSSAGSEHYGYTF	TGTGCCAGCAGCTCTGCGGGGTCGGAACATTATGGCTACACCTTC
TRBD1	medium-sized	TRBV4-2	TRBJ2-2	CASSPWTGLSGELFF	TGTGCCAGCAGCCCCTGGACAGGGTTGTCCGGGGAGCTGTTTTTT
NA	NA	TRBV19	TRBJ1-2	CASSHPTGNYGYTF	TGTGCCAGTAGTCACCCTACAGGGAACTATGGCTACACCTTC
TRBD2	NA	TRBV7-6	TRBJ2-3	CASSLNTPGLAGGDDTQYF	TGTGCCAGCAGCCTTAACACGCCGGGACTAGCGGGGGGGGATGATACGCAGTATTTT
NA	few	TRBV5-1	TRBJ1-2	CASSLERGRSYGYTF	TGCGCCAGCAGCTTGGAGCGGGGCAGGAGCTATGGCTACACCTTC
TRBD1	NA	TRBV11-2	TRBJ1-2	CASSSSGQAYGYTF	TGTGCCAGCAGCTCAAGCGGACAGGCCTATGGCTACACCTTC
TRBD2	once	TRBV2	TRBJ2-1	CASSKSGGDNEQFF	TGTGCCAGCAGTAAGAGCGGGGGAGACAATGAGCAGTTCTTC
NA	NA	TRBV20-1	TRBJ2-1	CSARVAGTGFF	TGCAGTGCTAGAGTGGCGGGGACTGGATTCTTC
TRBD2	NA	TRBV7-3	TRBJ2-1	CASSAGRGNNEQFF	TGTGCCAGCAGCGCCGGGAGGGGGAACAATGAGCAGTTCTTC
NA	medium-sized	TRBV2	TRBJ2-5	CASQGSGETQYF	TGTGCCAGCCAGGGGTCGGGAGAGACCCAGTACTTC
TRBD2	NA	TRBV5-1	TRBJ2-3	CASSPVDPGGTDTQYF	TGCGCCAGCAGCCCCGTGGACCCGGGGGGGACAGATACGCAGTATTTT
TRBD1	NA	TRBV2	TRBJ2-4	CASSTYGTGIDF	TGTGCCAGCAGTACCTACGGGACAGGGATAGACTTC
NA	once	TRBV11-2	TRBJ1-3	CASSPLLTGNTIYF	TGTGCCAGCAGCCCCCTCCTTACTGGAAACACCATATATTTT
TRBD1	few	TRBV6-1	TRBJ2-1	CASSPGTGFNEQFF	TGTGCCAGCAGTCCTGGGACAGGGTTCAATGAGCAGTTCTTC
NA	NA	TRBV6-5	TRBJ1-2	CASSYDRSYGYTF	TGTGCCAGCAGTTACGACAGAAGCTATGGCTACACCTTC
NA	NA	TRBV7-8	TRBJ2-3	CASSKWGGLLTDTQYF	TGTGCCAGCAGCAAGTGGGGGGGCCTGTTGACAGATACGCAGTATTTT
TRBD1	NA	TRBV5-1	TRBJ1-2	CASSRGGTGGANYGYTF	TGCGCCAGCAGCCGCGGCGGGACAGGGGGGGCTAACTATGGCTACACCTTC
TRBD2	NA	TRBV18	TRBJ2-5	CASSPGLQETQYF	TGTGCCAGCTCCCCGGGACTACAAGAGACCCAGTACTTC
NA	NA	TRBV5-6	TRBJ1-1	CASSLDVGLNTEAFF	TGTGCCAGCAGCTTGGATGTCGGGTTGAACACTGAAGCTTTCTTT
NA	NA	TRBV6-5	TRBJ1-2	CASSWEEAYTF	TGTGCCAGCAGTTGGGAGGAAGCCTACACCTTC
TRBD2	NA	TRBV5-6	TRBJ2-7	CASNTRGGSYEQYF	TGTGCCAGCAACACCCGCGGGGGGTCCTACGAGCAGTACTTC
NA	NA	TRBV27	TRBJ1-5	CASSKDTGGPQHF	TGTGCCAGCAGTAAGGACACGGGGGGACCCCAGCATTTT
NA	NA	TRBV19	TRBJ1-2	CASNNAGGYTF	TGTGCCAGTAACAACGCGGGCGGCTACACCTTC
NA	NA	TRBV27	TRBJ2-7	CASRNSGPKDEQYF	TGTGCCAGCAGAAATTCAGGTCCGAAGGACGAGCAGTACTTC
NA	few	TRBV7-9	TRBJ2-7	CASSSSPGHKSYEQYF	TGTGCCAGCAGCTCTTCTCCGGGACACAAATCCTACGAGCAGTACTTC
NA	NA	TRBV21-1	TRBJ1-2	CASSNPKRQPFEGYTF	TGTGCCAGCAGCAATCCCAAGCGACAGCCTTTTGAGGGCTACACCTTC
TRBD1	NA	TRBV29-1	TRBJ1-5	CSVSTGGGNQPQHF	TGCAGCGTGAGTACAGGGGGGGGCAATCAGCCCCAGCATTTT
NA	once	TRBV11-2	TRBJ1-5	CASSLDRNQPQHF	TGTGCCAGCAGCTTAGACAGGAATCAGCCCCAGCATTTT
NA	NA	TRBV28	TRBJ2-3	CASTLRGSTDTQYF	TGTGCCAGCACACTTAGAGGTTCCACAGATACGCAGTATTTT
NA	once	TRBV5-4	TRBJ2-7	CASSPSAGFAYEQYF	TGTGCCAGCAGCCCCTCGGCAGGATTCGCCTACGAGCAGTACTTC
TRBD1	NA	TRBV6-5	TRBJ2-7	CASSGGTGGYEQYF	TGTGCCAGCAGTGGGGGGACAGGGGGATACGAGCAGTACTTC
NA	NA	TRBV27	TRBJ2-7	CATLSLAYEQYF	TGTGCCACCTTAAGCCTAGCTTACGAGCAGTACTTC
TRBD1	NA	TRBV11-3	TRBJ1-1	CASRDRRHEAFF	TGTGCCAGCAGGGACAGGAGGCACGAAGCTTTCTTT
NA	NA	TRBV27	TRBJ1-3	CASSSPNSGNTIYF	TGTGCCAGCAGTTCCCCCAATTCTGGAAACACCATATATTTT
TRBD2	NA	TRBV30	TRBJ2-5	CAGNSGGQETQYF	TGTGCCGGCAATAGCGGGGGGCAAGAGACCCAGTACTTC